These 28 T cell receptor beta chains share one sample of origin, sequenced in a study of T cell responses to AZD1222 COVID-19 vaccine. Profiled with immunoSEQ multiplex PCR; TCRdb holds only in-frame clones, not every one. This sample has some 110,000 clones, with about 92% found just once. The sequenced sample was peripheral blood, obtained on day 0 of AZD1222 vaccination. The source is an adult in good health.

The rearrangement links TRBV19 to TRBJ1-5; 9 bases are shared with TRBD1. The V gene end was trimmed by 6 bases and the J gene end by 2 bases; junction bases not matched to a gene: 5. Germline V lookup: CDR1 LNHDA, CDR2 SQIVND (reference sequence). This CDR3 contains 15 residues. Here the CDR3 DNA reads TGTGCCAGTAGCTCCCGGGACAGGGGCAATCAGCCCCAGCATTTT. It specifies CASSSRDRGNQPQHF.

The V and J genes are TRBV27 and TRBJ1-1, with 7 positions matching TRBD1. The J segment lost 1 base and the V segment lost 3 bases, leaving 5 bases of the junction unmatched. The CDR3 has 15 residues. Germline loops: CDR1 MNHEY, CDR2 SMNVEV (reference sequence). CDR3 coding DNA: TGTGCCAGCAGTTTTCTTAGGGGGCAGAACACTGAAGCTTTCTTT. Translated, it gives CASSFLRGQNTEAFF.

This clone was observed a handful of times. The chain links TRBV10-1 to TRBJ2-1; D unclear. Germline V gives CDR1 WNHNN, CDR2 SYGVQD (reference sequence). The CDR3 has 11 residues. The V end lost 3 bases, the J end lost 5 bases, and 2 bases lay between the germline ends. The CDR3 sequence: CASSDNNEQFF. CDR3 sequence (DNA): TGCGCCAGCAGTGATAACAATGAGCAGTTCTTC.

This chain uses TRBV16 with TRBJ2-2; D possibly corresponds to TRBD2 (5 bases). Germline CDR1 KGHSY, CDR2 FQNENV. The V and J ends lost 0 bases and 6 bases respectively, with 14 bases between them. This CDR3 has 16 residues. CDR3 sequence (DNA): TGTGCCAGCAGCCAATCTCGAGGGAGACGTGCCGGGGAGCTGTTTTTT. Its protein product is CASSQSRGRRAGELFF.

V usage is TRBV11-3 and J usage is TRBJ1-1; 7 nucleotides match TRBD1. Germline V gene data show CDR1 as SGHNT and CDR2 as YENEEA. CDR3 length equals 15 residues. The ends lost 2 bases at V and 8 bases at J; junction bases unmatched: 11. The CDR3 spells CASSLTSGGLGEAFF. The CDR3 nucleotides are TGTGCCAGCAGCTTAACGTCAGGGGGATTAGGAGAAGCTTTCTTT.

V usage is TRBV28 and J usage is TRBJ1-2; D perhaps matches TRBD1 (6 bases). This CDR3 has 12 amino acids. The germline V and J ends were trimmed by 6 bases and 5 bases, with 10 bases remaining between them. CDR1 and CDR2 from the germline V gene are MDHEN and SYDVKM. The CDR3: CASSQQGYGYTF. The CDR3 DNA reads TGTGCCAGCAGCCAACAGGGTTATGGCTACACCTTC.

The chain recombines TRBV19 with TRBJ1-5; TRBD1 matches at 7 bases. V shed 3 bases and J 2 bases; nucleotides not matched to a gene: 4. The CDR3 loop spans 15 amino acids. CDR1 is LNHDA and CDR2 is SQIVND in the germline V gene (reference sequence). CDR3 sequence: CASSIVDRGNQPQHF. As DNA, the CDR3 is TGTGCCAGTAGTATCGTCGACAGGGGCAATCAGCCCCAGCATTTT.

The CDR3 is CASSFSPGVNEKLFF. For the CDR3, the DNA is TGTGCCAGCAGTTTTTCGCCAGGCGTTAATGAAAAACTGTTTTTT. The V and J genes are TRBV28 and TRBJ1-4, with D unclear. Trimming pared 3 bases from V and 4 bases from J, leaving 12 bases between. The CDR3 extends over 15 amino acids. Germline CDR1 MDHEN, CDR2 SYDVKM.

The chain recombines TRBV5-1 with TRBJ2-1, with D possibly matching TRBD2 (5 bases). Trimming stripped 1 base from V and 7 bases from J, with 9 bases between. The germline CDR1 and CDR2 sequences are SGHRS and YFSETQ. The CDR3 spans 13 residues. CDR3 region: CASSLPGINEQFF. DNA of the CDR3: TGCGCCAGCAGCTTGCCCGGGATAAATGAGCAGTTCTTC.

V is TRBV30 and J is TRBJ2-7, with no clear D. The CDR3 runs to 13 residues. Germline V CDR1 and CDR2: GTSNPN, SVGIG (reference sequence). V lost 0 bases and J lost 4, with 10 bases in between. The CDR3 sequence: CAWSVQTGYEQYF. CDR3 bases: TGTGCCTGGAGTGTTCAAACCGGGTACGAGCAGTACTTC.

This chain connects TRBV30 to TRBJ1-2; D is undetermined. V dropped 4 bases and J dropped 4 bases, with 7 bases sitting between them. CDR1 is GTSNPN and CDR2 is SVGIG in the germline V gene (reference sequence). This CDR3 is built from 11 residues. CDR3 in amino acids: CAWTGTYGYTF. The CDR3 bases are TGTGCCTGGACCGGAACCTATGGCTACACCTTC.

The chain links TRBV7-6 to TRBJ2-1; 16 nucleotides line up with TRBD2. From germline, CDR1 is SGHVS and CDR2 FNYEAQ. Trimming at V came to 5 bases and at J to 7 bases, leaving 2 bases not matched to a gene. The CDR3 is 15 residues long. This CDR3 reads CASSPGLAGGNEQFF. DNA of the CDR3: TGTGCCAGCAGCCCGGGACTAGCGGGAGGGAATGAGCAGTTCTTC. Drawing the rest from reference TRBV7-6 and TRBJ2-1, the complete variable domain is GAGVSQSPRYKVTKRGQDVALRCDPISGHVSLYWYRQALGQGPEFLTYFNYEAQQDKSGLPNDRFSAERPEGSISTLTIQRTEQRDSAMYRCASSPGLAGGNEQFFGPGTRLTVL.

The V call is TRBV12-3 or TRBV12-4, the J call TRBJ2-3; unclear D gene. V gave up 5 bases and J gave up 4 bases, with 10 bases separating them. CDR3 size: 13 residues. The CDR3 sequence is CASSAGVPDTQYF. CDR3 DNA sequence: TGTGCCAGCAGTGCCGGAGTCCCAGATACGCAGTATTTT.

The J gene is TRBJ2-2, the V gene TRBV6-5, with 7 positions matching TRBD2. CDR3 size: 16 residues. CDR1 MNHEY and CDR2 SVGAGI come from the germline V gene. The V and J ends lost 4 bases and 5 bases, in that order; junction bases with no gene match: 10. CDR3 DNA sequence: TGTGCCAGCAGTTCTCCTGGCGGGGGAGGGACCGGGGAGCTGTTTTTT. Translation gives CASSSPGGGGTGELFF.

The chain employs TRBV21-1 and TRBJ2-7; TRBD1 is the table's D call and was not checked against the DNA. TRBV21-1 is annotated as a pseudogene. CDR3 length equals 22 residues. The CDR3 reads CASSKALPPRPTQGSAPYEQYF. CDR3 DNA: TGTGCCAGCAGCAAAGCCCTGCCCCCCCGGCCTACCCAGGGATCCGCTCCTTACGAGCAGTACTTC.

This clone has more than one count but fewer than ten. The chain carries TRBV28 and TRBJ2-1, with a weak D call TRBD2 (6 bases). The CDR3 has 17 amino acids. Trimming stripped 10 bases from V and 8 bases from J, with 30 bases between. Germline assignment: CDR1 MDHEN and CDR2 SYDVKM. In DNA form, the CDR3 reads TGTGCCACCAGACCCCCCACCCGACTAGTGGTTTCTCATGAGCAGTTCTTC. This encodes CATRPPTRLVVSHEQFF.

By share, this clone ranks as medium-sized. The rearrangement joins TRBV15 to TRBJ2-5; 11 bases agree with TRBD2. Germline assignment: CDR1 LNHNV and CDR2 YYDKDF (reference sequence). V gave up 5 bases and J gave up 7 bases; unmatched junction bases: 15. This CDR3 region has 17 residues. This chain's CDR3 is CATSQNPSGRHVWTQYF. Written as DNA, the CDR3 is TGTGCCACCAGCCAGAACCCTAGCGGGAGGCATGTGTGGACCCAGTACTTC.

The genes are TRBV14 and TRBJ2-3; TRBD1 is a possible D gene (6 bases). Germline-derived CDR1 and CDR2 are SGHDN and FVKESK. CDR3 length equals 17 residues. V was pared by 1 base and J by 2 bases, with 16 bases between. DNA for the CDR3: TGTGCCAGCAGCCAAGCCAACCTAAGGGGGTCCACAGATACGCAGTATTTT. Protein sequence: CASSQANLRGSTDTQYF.

This chain links TRBV12-3 or TRBV12-4 with TRBJ1-5; D is possibly TRBD1 (6 bases). This CDR3 is 13 amino acids long. The germline V and J ends were trimmed by 6 bases and 4 bases, with 10 bases remaining between them. The DNA for the CDR3 is TGTGCCAGCAGCGGACAGCCAAATCAGCCCCAGCATTTT. Translating gives CASSGQPNQPQHF.

CDR3 coding DNA: TGTGCCACACGAGACGGTTACACTGAAGCTTTCTTT. Its translation: CATRDGYTEAFF. The J gene is TRBJ1-1, the V gene TRBV10-3; D remains unclear. V lost 10 bases, J lost 3 bases, and 12 bases lay in between. Germline V gene lookup returns CDR1 ENHRY and CDR2 SYGVKD. This CDR3 is 12 amino acids long.

The genes are TRBV28 and TRBJ1-3; D unresolved. Germline CDR1 is MDHEN and CDR2 is SYDVKM. Trimming took off 7 bases at V and 0 bases at J, with 7 bases between the two ends. The CDR3 has 13 amino acids. The CDR3 DNA reads as TGTGCCAGCACGCTCCTCTCTGGAAACACCATATATTTT. It encodes CASTLLSGNTIYF.

This clone was found once. V usage is TRBV27 and J usage is TRBJ1-5; the match to TRBD1 covers 7 bases. This CDR3 has 15 amino acids. The germline CDR1 and CDR2 sequences are MNHEY and SMNVEV (reference sequence). The junction had 6 bases not matched to a gene; V was cut back by 5 bases and J by 2 bases. Here the CDR3 reads CASSTEGAGNQPQHF. The CDR3 bases are TGTGCCAGCAGTACCGAGGGGGCCGGCAATCAGCCCCAGCATTTT.

This chain joins TRBV19 and TRBJ2-1, with 8 bases fitting TRBD1. The CDR3 is 16 residues long. Germline CDR1 reads LNHDA; CDR2 reads SQIVND (reference sequence). The junction had 12 bases not matched to a gene; V was cut back by 7 bases and J by 4 bases. This chain's CDR3 is CASMGDRPRDYNEQFF. CDR3 coding DNA: TGTGCCAGTATGGGGGACAGGCCTAGGGATTACAATGAGCAGTTCTTC. Filled out from reference TRBV19 and TRBJ2-1, the complete variable domain reads DGGITQSPKYLFRKEGQNVTLSCEQNLNHDAMYWYRQDPGQGLRLIYYSQIVNDFQKGDIAEGYSVSREKKESFPLTVTSAQKNPTAFYLCASMGDRPRDYNEQFFGPGTRLTVL.

CDR3 DNA: TGTGCCAGCAGCCCCGGACAGGACTTCTATGGCTACACCTTC. It specifies CASSPGQDFYGYTF. The chain links TRBV7-8 to TRBJ1-2; 7 nucleotides match TRBD1. The CDR3 spans 14 residues. The germline gives CDR1 SGHVS, CDR2 FQNEAQ. V lost 5 bases, J lost 4 bases, and 7 bases stayed unmatched.

In DNA form, the CDR3 reads TGTGCCAGCAGACCCGGGACAGGAAATCAGCCCCAGCATTTT. This translates into CASRPGTGNQPQHF. V gene TRBV27 combines with J gene TRBJ1-5, with TRBD1 identical over 8 bases. Germline V CDR1 and CDR2: MNHEY, SMNVEV (reference sequence). The CDR3 sequence is 14 residues long. V shed 6 bases and J 4 bases; nucleotides not matched to a gene: 5.

This clone was detected only once. V gene TRBV10-1 combines with J gene TRBJ2-6; weak D call: TRBD2 (6 bases). The CDR3 totals 16 residues. Germline lookup yields CDR1 WNHNN and CDR2 SYGVQD (reference sequence). Trimming took off 4 bases at V and 0 bases at J, with 10 bases between the two ends. The CDR3 loop reads CASSGSGSSGANVLTF. The CDR3 DNA sequence: TGCGCCAGCAGTGGCTCCGGGAGCTCTGGGGCCAACGTCCTGACTTTC.

The chain joins TRBV19 to TRBJ1-5; D might be TRBD1 (6 bases). Per the germline V gene, CDR1 is LNHDA and CDR2 is SQIVND (reference sequence). This CDR3 has 13 amino acids. Trimming pared 6 bases from V and 4 bases from J, leaving 10 bases between. The CDR3 region has the DNA TGTGCCAGTAGCGGACAGTCAAATCAGCCCCAGCATTTT. The encoded protein is CASSGQSNQPQHF.

The chain links TRBV25-1 to TRBJ2-1; TRBD2 matches at 7 bases. The V gene end was trimmed by 2 bases and the J gene end by 2 bases; junction bases not matched to a gene: 0. Germline assignment: CDR1 MGHDK and CDR2 SYGVNS. This CDR3 contains 14 residues. CDR3 DNA: TGTGCCAGCAGTGAACTAGCGGCCTACAATGAGCAGTTCTTC. This encodes CASSELAAYNEQFF.